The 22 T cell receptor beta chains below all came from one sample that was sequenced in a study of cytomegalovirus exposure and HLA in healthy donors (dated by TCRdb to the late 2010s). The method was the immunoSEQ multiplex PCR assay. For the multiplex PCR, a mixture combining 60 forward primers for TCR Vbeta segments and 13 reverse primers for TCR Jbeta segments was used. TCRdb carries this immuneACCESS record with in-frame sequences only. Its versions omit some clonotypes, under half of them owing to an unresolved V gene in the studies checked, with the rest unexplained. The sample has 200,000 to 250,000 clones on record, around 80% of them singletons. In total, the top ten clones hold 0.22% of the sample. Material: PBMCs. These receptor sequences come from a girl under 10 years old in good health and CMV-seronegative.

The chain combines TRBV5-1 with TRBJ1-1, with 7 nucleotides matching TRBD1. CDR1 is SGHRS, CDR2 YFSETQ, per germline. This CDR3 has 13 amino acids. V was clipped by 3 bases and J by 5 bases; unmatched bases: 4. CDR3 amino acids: CASSSQGRTEAFF. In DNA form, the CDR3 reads TGCGCCAGCAGCTCACAGGGGAGGACTGAAGCTTTCTTT.

CDR3 nucleotide sequence: TGTGCCAGTAGGATAAACGACAAGAACACTGAAGCTTTCTTT. Its protein product is CASRINDKNTEAFF. The genes are TRBV19 and TRBJ1-1, with D hard to call. The V end lost 6 bases, the J end lost 1 base, and 12 bases lay between the germline ends. Germline V gene sequence: CDR1 LNHDA, CDR2 SQIVND (reference sequence). The CDR3 runs to 14 residues.

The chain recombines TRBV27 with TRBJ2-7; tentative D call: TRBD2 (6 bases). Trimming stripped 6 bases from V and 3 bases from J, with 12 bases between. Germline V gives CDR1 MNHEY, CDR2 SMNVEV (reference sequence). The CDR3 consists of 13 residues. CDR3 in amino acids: CASRAGTDYEQYF. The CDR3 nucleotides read TGTGCCAGCAGAGCCGGGACTGACTACGAGCAGTACTTC.

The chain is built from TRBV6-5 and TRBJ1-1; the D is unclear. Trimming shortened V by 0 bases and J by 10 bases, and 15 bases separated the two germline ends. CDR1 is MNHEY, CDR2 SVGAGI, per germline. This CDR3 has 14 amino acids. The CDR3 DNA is TGTGCCAGCAGTTACTCTACAGCTGGGTATGGAGCTTTCTTT. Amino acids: CASSYSTAGYGAFF.

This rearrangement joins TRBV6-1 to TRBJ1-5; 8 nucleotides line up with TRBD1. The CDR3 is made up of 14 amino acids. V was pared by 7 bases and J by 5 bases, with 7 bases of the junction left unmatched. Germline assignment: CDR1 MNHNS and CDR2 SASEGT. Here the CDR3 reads CASTPDRVHQPQHF. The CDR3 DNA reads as TGTGCCAGCACGCCGGACAGGGTCCATCAGCCCCAGCATTTT.

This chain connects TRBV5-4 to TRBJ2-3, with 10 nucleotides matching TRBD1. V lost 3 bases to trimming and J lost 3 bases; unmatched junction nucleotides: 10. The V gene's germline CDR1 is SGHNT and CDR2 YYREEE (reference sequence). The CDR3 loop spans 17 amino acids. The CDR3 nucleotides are TGTGCCAGCAGCTCCACCGGACAGGGGGTCGCTACAGATACGCAGTATTTT. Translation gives CASSSTGQGVATDTQYF.

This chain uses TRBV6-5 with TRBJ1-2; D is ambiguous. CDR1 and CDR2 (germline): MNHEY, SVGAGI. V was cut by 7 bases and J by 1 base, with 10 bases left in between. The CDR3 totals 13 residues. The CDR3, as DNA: TGTGCCAGCATGAGGGCCTTTAACTATGGCTACACCTTC. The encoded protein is CASMRAFNYGYTF.

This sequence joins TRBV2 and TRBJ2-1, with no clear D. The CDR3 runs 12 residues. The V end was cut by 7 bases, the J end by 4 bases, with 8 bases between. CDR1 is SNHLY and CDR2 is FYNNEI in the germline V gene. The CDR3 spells CASTGTYNEQFF. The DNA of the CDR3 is TGTGCCAGCACCGGTACTTACAATGAGCAGTTCTTC.

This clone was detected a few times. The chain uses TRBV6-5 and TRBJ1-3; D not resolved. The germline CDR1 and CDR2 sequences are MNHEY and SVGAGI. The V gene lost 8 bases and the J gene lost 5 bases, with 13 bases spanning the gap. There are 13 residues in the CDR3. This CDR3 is CASSVGRRNTIYF. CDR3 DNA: TGTGCCAGCTCTGTGGGGAGGCGAAACACCATATATTTT.

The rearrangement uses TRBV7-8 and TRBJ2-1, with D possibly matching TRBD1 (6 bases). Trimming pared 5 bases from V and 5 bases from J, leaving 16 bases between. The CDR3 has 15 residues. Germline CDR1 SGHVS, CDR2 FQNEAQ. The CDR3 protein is CASSPSVGGNNEQFF. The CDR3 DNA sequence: TGTGCCAGCAGCCCTAGTGTAGGGGGAAACAATGAGCAGTTCTTC. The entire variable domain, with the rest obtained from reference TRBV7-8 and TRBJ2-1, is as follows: GAGVSQSPRYKVAKRGQDVALRCDPISGHVSLFWYQQALGQGPEFLTYFQNEAQLDKSGLPSDRFFAERPEGSVSTLKIQRTQQEDSAVYLCASSPSVGGNNEQFFGPGTRLTVL.

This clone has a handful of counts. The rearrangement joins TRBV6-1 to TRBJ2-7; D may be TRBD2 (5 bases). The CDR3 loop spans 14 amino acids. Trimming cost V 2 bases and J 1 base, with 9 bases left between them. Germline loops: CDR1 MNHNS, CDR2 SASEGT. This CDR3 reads CASSELGVSYEQYF. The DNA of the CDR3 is TGTGCCAGCAGTGAATTGGGAGTTTCCTACGAGCAGTACTTC.

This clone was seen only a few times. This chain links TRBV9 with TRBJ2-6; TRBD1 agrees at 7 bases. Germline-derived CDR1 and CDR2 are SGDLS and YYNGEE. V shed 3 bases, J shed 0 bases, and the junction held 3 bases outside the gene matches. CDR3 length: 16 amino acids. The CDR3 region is CASSEGTVSGANVLTF. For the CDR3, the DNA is TGTGCCAGCAGCGAGGGGACAGTCTCTGGGGCCAACGTCCTGACTTTC.

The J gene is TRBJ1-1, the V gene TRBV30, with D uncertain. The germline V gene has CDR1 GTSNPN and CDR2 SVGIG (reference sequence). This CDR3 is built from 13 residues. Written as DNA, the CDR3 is TGTGCTCTTATCCAGGTTATGAACACTGAAGCTTTCTTT. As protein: CALIQVMNTEAFF.

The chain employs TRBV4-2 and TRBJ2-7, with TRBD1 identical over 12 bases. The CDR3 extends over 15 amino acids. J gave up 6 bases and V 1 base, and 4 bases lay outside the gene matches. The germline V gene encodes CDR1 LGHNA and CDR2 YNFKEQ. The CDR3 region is CASSQGGQGAGEQYF. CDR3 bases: TGTGCCAGCAGCCAAGGGGGACAGGGGGCGGGCGAGCAGTACTTC.

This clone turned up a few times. For the CDR3, the DNA is TGTGCCAGCAGCTTTCGGACCCGAGGGGGAGCTTTCTTT. Its translation is CASSFRTRGGAFF. The chain recombines TRBV5-6 with TRBJ1-1; perhaps TRBD1 as D (6 bases). The CDR3 has 13 amino acids. The germline V gene encodes CDR1 SGHDT and CDR2 YYEEEE. Between the trimmed V and J ends, which lost 2 bases and 10 bases, there was a span of 15 bases.

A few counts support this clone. The CDR3 DNA is TGCGCCAGCAGCCGCCGGACTAGCGGGTACAATGAGCAGTTCTTC. Its protein product is CASSRRTSGYNEQFF. This chain uses TRBV5-1 with TRBJ2-1; 11 nucleotides match TRBD2. V trimming: 4 bases; J trimming: 4 bases; junction bases outside the gene matches: 4. This CDR3 comprises 15 residues. The V gene's germline CDR1 is SGHRS and CDR2 YFSETQ. The whole variable domain, remainder taken from reference TRBV5-1 and TRBJ2-1, is KAGVTQTPRYLIKTRGQQVTLSCSPISGHRSVSWYQQTPGQGLQFLFEYFSETQRNKGNFPGRFSGRQFSNSRSEMNVSTLELGDSALYLCASSRRTSGYNEQFFGPGTRLTVL.

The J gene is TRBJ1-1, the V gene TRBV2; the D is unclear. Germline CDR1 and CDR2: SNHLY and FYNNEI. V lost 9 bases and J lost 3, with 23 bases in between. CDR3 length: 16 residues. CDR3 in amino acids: CARHRGGVSLHTEAFF. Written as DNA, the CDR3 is TGTGCCAGGCATCGAGGCGGGGTAAGTCTTCACACTGAAGCTTTCTTT.

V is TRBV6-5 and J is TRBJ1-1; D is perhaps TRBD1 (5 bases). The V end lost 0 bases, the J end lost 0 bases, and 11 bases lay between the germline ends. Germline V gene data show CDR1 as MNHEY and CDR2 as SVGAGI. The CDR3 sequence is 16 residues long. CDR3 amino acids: CASSYSSQAVNTEAFF. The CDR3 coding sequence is TGTGCCAGCAGTTACTCCTCACAGGCCGTGAACACTGAAGCTTTCTTT.

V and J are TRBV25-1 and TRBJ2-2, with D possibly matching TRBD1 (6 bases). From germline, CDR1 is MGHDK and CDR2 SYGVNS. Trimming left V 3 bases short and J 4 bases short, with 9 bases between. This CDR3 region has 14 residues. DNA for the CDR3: TGTGCCAGCAGTGATACAGGGACCACCGGGGAGCTGTTTTTT. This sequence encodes CASSDTGTTGELFF.

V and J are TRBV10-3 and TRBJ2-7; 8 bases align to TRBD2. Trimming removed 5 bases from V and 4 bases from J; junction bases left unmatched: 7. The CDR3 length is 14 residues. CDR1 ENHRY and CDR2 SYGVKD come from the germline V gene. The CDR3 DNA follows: TGTGCCATCAGTCCGGGACTAGTGGGTTACGAGCAGTACTTC. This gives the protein CAISPGLVGYEQYF.

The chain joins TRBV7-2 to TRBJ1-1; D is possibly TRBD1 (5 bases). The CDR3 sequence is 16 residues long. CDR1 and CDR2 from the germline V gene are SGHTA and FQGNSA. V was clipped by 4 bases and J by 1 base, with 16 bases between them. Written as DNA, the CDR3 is TGTGCCAGCAGCTCCCGTCTAGGGGTTGCGAACACTGAAGCTTTCTTT. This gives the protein CASSSRLGVANTEAFF.

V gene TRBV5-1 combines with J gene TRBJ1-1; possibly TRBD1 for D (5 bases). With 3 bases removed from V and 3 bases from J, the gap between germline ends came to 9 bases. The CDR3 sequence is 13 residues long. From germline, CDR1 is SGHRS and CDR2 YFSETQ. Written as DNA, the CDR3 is TGCGCCAGCAGCTCCTCCAGGGACACTGAAGCTTTCTTT. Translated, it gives CASSSSRDTEAFF.